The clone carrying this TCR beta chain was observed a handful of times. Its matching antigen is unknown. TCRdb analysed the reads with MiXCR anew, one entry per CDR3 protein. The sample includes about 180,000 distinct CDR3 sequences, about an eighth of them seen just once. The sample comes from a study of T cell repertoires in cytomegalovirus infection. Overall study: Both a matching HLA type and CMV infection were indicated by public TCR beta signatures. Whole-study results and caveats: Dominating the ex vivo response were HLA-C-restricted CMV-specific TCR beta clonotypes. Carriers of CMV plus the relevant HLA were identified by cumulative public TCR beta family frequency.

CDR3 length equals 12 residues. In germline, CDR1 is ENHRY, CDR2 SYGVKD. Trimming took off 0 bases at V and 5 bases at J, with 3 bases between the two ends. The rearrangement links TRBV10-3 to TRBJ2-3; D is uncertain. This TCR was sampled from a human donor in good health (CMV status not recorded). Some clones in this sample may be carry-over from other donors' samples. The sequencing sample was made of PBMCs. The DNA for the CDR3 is TGTGCCATCAGTGAGTCGCAAGATACGCAGTATTTT. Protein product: CAISESQDTQYF.